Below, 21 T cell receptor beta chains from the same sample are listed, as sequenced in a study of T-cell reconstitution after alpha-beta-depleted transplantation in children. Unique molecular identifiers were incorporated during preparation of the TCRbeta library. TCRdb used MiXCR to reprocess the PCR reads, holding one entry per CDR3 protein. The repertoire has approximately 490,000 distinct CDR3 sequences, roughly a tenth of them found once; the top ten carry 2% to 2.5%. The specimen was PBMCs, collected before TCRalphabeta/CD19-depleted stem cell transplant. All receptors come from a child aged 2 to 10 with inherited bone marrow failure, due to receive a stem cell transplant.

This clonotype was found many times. The CDR3, as DNA: TGCGCCAGCAGCCAAGTTGGGGTCAACTACGAGCAGTACTTC. Translating it yields CASSQVGVNYEQYF. The chain links TRBV4-1 to TRBJ2-7; D uncertain. This CDR3 comprises 14 residues. Trimming cost V 1 base and J 3 bases, with 10 bases left between them. The V gene's germline CDR1 is MGHRA and CDR2 YSYEKL.

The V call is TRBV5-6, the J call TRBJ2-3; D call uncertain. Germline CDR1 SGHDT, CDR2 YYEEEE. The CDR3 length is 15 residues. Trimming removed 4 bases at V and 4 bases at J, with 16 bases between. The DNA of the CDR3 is TGTGCCAGCAGCCCTTTTGTCCTGACTGCAGATACGCAGTATTTT. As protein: CASSPFVLTADTQYF.

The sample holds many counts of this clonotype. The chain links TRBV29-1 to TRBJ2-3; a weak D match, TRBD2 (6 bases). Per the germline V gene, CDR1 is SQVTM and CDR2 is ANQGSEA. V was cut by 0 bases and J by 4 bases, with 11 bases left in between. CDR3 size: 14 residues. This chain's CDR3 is CSVEDGGRADTQYF. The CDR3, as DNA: TGCAGCGTTGAAGATGGAGGGAGAGCAGATACGCAGTATTTT.

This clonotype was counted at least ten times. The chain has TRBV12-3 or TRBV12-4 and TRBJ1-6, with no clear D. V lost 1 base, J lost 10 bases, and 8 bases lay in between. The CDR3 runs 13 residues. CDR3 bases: TGTGCCAGCAGTTTAGTTCCCTTATCACCCCTCCACTTT. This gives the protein CASSLVPLSPLHF.

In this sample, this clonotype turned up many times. The CDR3 nucleotides read TGTGCCAGCAGTTTCGCCAGTAGACAGCCCCAGCATTTT. Its protein is CASSFASRQPQHF. The chain combines TRBV28 with TRBJ1-5; D gene uncertain. V was clipped by 3 bases and J by 7 bases, with 10 bases between them. The germline V gene encodes CDR1 MDHEN and CDR2 SYDVKM. This CDR3 comprises 13 residues.

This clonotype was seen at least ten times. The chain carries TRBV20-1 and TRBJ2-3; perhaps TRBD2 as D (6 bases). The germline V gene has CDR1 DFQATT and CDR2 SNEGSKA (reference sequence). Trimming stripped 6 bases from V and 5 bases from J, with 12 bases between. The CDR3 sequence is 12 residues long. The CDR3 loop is CSAARLGDTQYF. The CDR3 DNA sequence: TGCAGTGCCGCTCGACTAGGAGATACGCAGTATTTT.

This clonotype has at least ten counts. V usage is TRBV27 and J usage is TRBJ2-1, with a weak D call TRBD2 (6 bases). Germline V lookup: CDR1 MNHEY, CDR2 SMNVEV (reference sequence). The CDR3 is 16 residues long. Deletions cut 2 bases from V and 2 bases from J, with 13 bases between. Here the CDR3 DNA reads TGTGCCAGCAGTTTAGTGGGACCGGGGGCCTACAATGAGCAGTTCTTC. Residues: CASSLVGPGAYNEQFF.

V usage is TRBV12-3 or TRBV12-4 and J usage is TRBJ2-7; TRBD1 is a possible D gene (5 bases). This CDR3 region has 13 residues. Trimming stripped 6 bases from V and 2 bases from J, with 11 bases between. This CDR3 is CASRQTATYEQYF. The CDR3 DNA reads TGTGCCAGCAGACAGACAGCCACCTACGAGCAGTACTTC.

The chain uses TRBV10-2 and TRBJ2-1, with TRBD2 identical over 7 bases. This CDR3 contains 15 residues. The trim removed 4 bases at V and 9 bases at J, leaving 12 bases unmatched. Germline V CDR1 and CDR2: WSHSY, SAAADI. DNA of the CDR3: TGCGCCAGCAGTGTTGGGGGGGAGCAGAATGGTGAGCAGTTCTTC. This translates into CASSVGGEQNGEQFF.

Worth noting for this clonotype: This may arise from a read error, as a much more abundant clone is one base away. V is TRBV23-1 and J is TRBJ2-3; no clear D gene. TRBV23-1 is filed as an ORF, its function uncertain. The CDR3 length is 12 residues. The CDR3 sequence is CASSQSADSQYF. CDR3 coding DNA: TGCGCCAGCAGTCAATCGGCAGATTCGCAGTATTTT.

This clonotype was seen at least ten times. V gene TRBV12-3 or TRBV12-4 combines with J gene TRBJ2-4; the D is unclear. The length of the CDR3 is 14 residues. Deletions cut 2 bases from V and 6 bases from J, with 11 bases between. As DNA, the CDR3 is TGTGCCAGCAGTTTAAGCCACAGTGGAAACATTCAGTACTTC. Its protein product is CASSLSHSGNIQYF.

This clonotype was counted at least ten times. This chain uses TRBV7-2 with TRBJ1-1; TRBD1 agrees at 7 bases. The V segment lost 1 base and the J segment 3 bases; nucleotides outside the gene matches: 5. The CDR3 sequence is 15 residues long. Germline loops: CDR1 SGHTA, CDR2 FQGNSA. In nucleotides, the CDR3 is TGTGCCAGCAGCTTAGATGTCAGGGGGGACACTGAAGCTTTCTTT. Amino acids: CASSLDVRGDTEAFF.

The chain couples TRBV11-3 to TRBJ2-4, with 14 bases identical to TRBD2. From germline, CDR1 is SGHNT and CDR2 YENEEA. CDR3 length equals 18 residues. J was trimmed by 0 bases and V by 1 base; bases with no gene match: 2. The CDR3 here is CASSLGGTSGRAKNIQYF. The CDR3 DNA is TGTGCCAGCAGCTTAGGGGGGACTAGCGGGAGAGCCAAAAACATTCAGTACTTC.

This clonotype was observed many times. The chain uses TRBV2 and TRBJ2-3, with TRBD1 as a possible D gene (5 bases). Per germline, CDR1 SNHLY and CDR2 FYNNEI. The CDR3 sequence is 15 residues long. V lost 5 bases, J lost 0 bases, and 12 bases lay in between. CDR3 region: CASSRQTLSTDTQYF. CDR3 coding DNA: TGTGCCAGCAGTCGACAGACACTTAGCACAGATACGCAGTATTTT.

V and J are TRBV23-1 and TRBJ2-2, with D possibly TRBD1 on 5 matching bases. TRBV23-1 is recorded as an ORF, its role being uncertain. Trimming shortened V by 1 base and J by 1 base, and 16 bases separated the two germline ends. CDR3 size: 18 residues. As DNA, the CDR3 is TGCGCCAGCAGTCAATGTACGCGACCCCAGGGGAACACCGGGGAGCTGTTTTTT. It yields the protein CASSQCTRPQGNTGELFF.

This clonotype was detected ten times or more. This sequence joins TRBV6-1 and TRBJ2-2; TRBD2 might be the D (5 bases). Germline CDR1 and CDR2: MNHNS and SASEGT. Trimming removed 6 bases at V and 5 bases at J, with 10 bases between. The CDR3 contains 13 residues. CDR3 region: CASRADFTGELFF. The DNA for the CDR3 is TGTGCCAGCAGGGCGGACTTTACCGGGGAGCTGTTTTTT.

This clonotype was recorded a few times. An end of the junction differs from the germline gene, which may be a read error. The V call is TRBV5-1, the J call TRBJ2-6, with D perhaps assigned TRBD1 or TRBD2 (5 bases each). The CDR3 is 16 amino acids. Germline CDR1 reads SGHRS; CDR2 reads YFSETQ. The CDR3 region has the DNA TGCGCCAGCAGCCCCCGGGCAGACTCCGGGGCCAACGTACTGACTTTC. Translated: CASSPRADSGANVLTF.

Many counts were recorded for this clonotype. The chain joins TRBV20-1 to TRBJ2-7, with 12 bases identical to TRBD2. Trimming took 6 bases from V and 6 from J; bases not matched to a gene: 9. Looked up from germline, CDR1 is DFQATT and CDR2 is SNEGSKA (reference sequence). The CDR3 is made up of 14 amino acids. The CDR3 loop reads CSAPTSGSLGEQYF. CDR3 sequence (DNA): TGCAGTGCCCCGACTAGCGGGAGCCTTGGCGAGCAGTACTTC.

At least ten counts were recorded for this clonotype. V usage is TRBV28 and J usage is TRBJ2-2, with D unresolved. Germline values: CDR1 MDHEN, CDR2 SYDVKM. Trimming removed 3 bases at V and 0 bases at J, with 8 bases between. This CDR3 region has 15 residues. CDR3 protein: CASSFRATNTGELFF. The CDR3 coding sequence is TGTGCCAGCAGTTTTAGGGCAACGAACACCGGGGAGCTGTTTTTT.

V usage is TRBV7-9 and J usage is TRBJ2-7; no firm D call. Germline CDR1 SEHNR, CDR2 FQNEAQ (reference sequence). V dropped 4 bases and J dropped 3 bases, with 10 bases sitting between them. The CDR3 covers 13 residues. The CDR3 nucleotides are TGTGCCAGCAGCTCCCGACCCTACTACGAGCAGTACTTC. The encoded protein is CASSSRPYYEQYF.

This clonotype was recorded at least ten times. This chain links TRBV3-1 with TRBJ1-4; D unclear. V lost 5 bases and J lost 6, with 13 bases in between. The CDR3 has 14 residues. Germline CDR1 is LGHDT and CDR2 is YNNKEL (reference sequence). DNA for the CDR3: TGTGCCAGCAGCGCCCGGGTCATGGATGAAAAACTGTTTTTT. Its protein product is CASSARVMDEKLFF.